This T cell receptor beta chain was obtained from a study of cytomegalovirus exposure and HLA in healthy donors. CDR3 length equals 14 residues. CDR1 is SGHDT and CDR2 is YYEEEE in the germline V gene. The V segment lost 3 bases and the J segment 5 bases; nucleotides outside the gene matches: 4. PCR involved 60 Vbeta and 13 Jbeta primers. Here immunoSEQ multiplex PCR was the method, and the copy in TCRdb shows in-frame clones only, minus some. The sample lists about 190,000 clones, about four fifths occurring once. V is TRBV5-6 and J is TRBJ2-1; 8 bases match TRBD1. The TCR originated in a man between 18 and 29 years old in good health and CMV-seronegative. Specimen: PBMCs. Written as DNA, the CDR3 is TGTGCCAGCAGCTCATACAGGGGGAACAATGAGCAGTTCTTC. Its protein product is CASSSYRGNNEQFF.